The T cell receptor beta chain described here comes from a study of cytomegalovirus exposure and HLA in healthy donors. Broader study findings: Among immune exposure information, only CMV serostatus was available. The classifier reportedly diagnosed cytomegalovirus status with high sensitivity and specificity. In a later analysis, an Asian-associated ancestry cluster reportedly showed fewer N-insertions than the approximately 700-donor mean.

This clone was seen more than once but under ten times. The antigen is undetermined. The study ran its PCR with 60 Vbeta and 13 Jbeta primers. The protocol was immunoSEQ multiplex PCR, while the TCRdb copy is restricted to in-frame clones and leaves out a portion. The sample carries around 150,000 clones, around 85% recorded once. Although they were nominally healthy when sampled, donors likely had unrecorded immune exposures. The V end lost 2 bases, the J end lost 3 bases, and 7 bases lay between the germline ends. This CDR3 is 13 amino acids long. Looked up from germline, CDR1 is MNHNS and CDR2 is SASEGT.

Sequencing was done on a sample of PBMCs. The chain uses TRBV6-1 and TRBJ1-1; D not resolved. The sequence derives from a middle-aged man in good health and CMV-seronegative. The CDR3 DNA reads as TGTGCCAGCAGTGAATATTCTGACACTGAAGCTTTCTTT. The encoded protein is CASSEYSDTEAFF.